This passage covers 24 T cell receptor beta chains from one sample sequenced in a study of T cells after yellow fever vaccination. One entry per CDR3 protein results from TCRdb running MiXCR on the 5' RACE reads. Counted here are about 300,000 distinct CDR3 sequences, approximately 8% occurring once; the ten biggest clones make up around 3.1%. Sequences were derived from CD4+ T cells sorted from PBMCs, sampled 5 days after the yellow fever booster vaccination. The receptor source for this set is a man younger than 30 who received the YFV17D yellow fever vaccine.

This clonotype was observed a handful of times. The chain links TRBV12-5 to TRBJ2-3, with D hard to call. The CDR3 extends over 14 amino acids. Trimming took off 4 bases at V and 3 bases at J, with 11 bases between the two ends. Germline lookup yields CDR1 LGHNT and CDR2 FRNRAP. The CDR3 nucleotides are TGTGCTAGTGGTTCGGACGGTAGAACAGATACGCAGTATTTT. Encoded protein: CASGSDGRTDTQYF.

In this sample, this clonotype turned up a few times. Sequence at one end of the junction differs from germline and may be a read error. This sequence joins TRBV7-8 and TRBJ2-7; 7 bases fit TRBD2. The CDR3 runs to 15 residues. Germline CDR1 and CDR2: SGHVS and FQNEAQ. CDR3 nucleotides: TGTGCCAGCAGCCTAGCGGTCTCCAGCTCCTACGAGCAGTACTTC. It encodes CASSLAVSSSYEQYF.

The rearrangement links TRBV12-3 or TRBV12-4 to TRBJ2-1, with a possible D match to TRBD1 (6 bases). V lost 6 bases and J 1 base, leaving 13 bases between the germline ends. The CDR3 consists of 15 residues. CDR3 region: CASRQQGLSYNEQFF. The DNA for the CDR3 is TGTGCCAGCAGACAACAGGGCCTTTCCTACAATGAGCAGTTCTTC.

This clonotype was picked up a small number of times. This rearrangement joins TRBV5-4 to TRBJ2-5, with D tentatively TRBD1 (7 bases). The CDR3 totals 15 residues. Germline CDR1 is SGHNT and CDR2 is YYREEE (reference sequence). V lost 4 bases to trimming and J lost 5 bases, with 18 bases between them. CDR3 sequence: CASSLSRTGGETQYF. The CDR3 DNA sequence: TGTGCCAGCAGCCTTTCTCGGACAGGAGGGGAGACCCAGTACTTC. The variable domain in full, completed from reference TRBV5-4 and TRBJ2-5, reads ETGVTQSPTHLIKTRGQQVTLRCSSQSGHNTVSWYQQALGQGPQFIFQYYREEENGRGNFPPRFSGLQFPNYSSELNVNALELDDSALYLCASSLSRTGGETQYFGPGTRLLVL.

The sample holds a few counts of this clonotype. The genes are TRBV12-3 or TRBV12-4 and TRBJ2-2; D is undetermined. The length of the CDR3 is 15 residues. The ends were cut back, 6 bases at V and 6 bases at J, with 17 bases in the middle. CDR3 amino acids: CASRMDVRSAGELFF. DNA for the CDR3: TGTGCCAGCAGGATGGACGTTAGGAGTGCCGGGGAGCTGTTTTTT.

This clonotype was found a few times. The chain has TRBV7-2 and TRBJ2-3; D gene ambiguous. The CDR3 totals 10 residues. Trimming removed 5 bases at V and 8 bases at J, with 5 bases between. Germline V gene sequence: CDR1 SGHTA, CDR2 FQGNSA. The CDR3 DNA is TGTGCCAGCAGCGGGCTTACGCAGTATTTT. It yields the protein CASSGLTQYF.

In this sample, this clonotype turned up many times. The chain couples TRBV4-2 to TRBJ2-3, with TRBD2 matching 8 bases. The J segment lost 0 bases and the V segment lost 3 bases, leaving 2 bases of the junction unmatched. This CDR3 is built from 15 residues. Germline CDR1 reads LGHNA; CDR2 reads YNFKEQ. CDR3 protein: CASSQKRGSTDTQYF. The CDR3, as DNA: TGTGCCAGCAGCCAGAAGCGGGGGAGCACAGATACGCAGTATTTT.

The chain employs TRBV4-3 and TRBJ1-6; possibly TRBD1 for D (6 bases). The germline V gene encodes CDR1 LGHNA and CDR2 YSLEER. Trimming left V 4 bases short and J 0 bases short, with 13 bases between. The CDR3 consists of 17 residues. In DNA form, the CDR3 reads TGCGCCAGCAGCCGCAAACAGGGTATCTCCTATAATTCACCCCTCCACTTT. It translates to CASSRKQGISYNSPLHF.

This clonotype was found many times. V and J are TRBV18 and TRBJ1-1, with 7 bases aligning to TRBD1. The CDR3 length is 15 residues. Germline trimming cut 3 bases from V and 4 bases from J; bases unmatched to any gene: 8. The germline V gene has CDR1 KGHSH and CDR2 LQKENI. The DNA of the CDR3 is TGTGCCAGCTCACCTCCCTGGACAGGAGTCACTGAAGCTTTCTTT. This gives the protein CASSPPWTGVTEAFF.

The gene calls are TRBV5-1 and TRBJ2-3; 8 bases fit TRBD2. After removal of 4 bases from V and 4 bases from J, the junction contained 8 bases not matched to a gene. The CDR3 has 15 residues. Germline lookup yields CDR1 SGHRS and CDR2 YFSETQ. CDR3 DNA: TGCGCCAGCAGCCTTCGGAGCGGGGGCCCAGATACGCAGTATTTT. Encoded protein: CASSLRSGGPDTQYF.

This clonotype was detected a few times. The chain links TRBV20-1 to TRBJ2-3; D may be TRBD1 (5 bases). Trimming left V 1 base short and J 1 base short, with 6 bases between. Looked up from germline, CDR1 is DFQATT and CDR2 is SNEGSKA (reference sequence). CDR3 length: 13 residues. The CDR3 sequence is CSARVQGTDTQYF. The CDR3 DNA reads as TGCAGTGCTAGAGTACAGGGCACAGATACGCAGTATTTT.

This clonotype was seen more than once but under ten times. This chain links TRBV5-1 with TRBJ1-6; the D gene is possibly TRBD1 (5 bases). This CDR3 is built from 14 residues. V was shortened by 1 base and J by 9 bases, with 11 bases between the two germline ends. Germline V gives CDR1 SGHRS, CDR2 YFSETQ. This CDR3 is CASSLTGQSSPLHF. The CDR3, as DNA: TGCGCCAGCAGCTTGACAGGCCAAAGTTCACCCCTCCACTTT.

In this sample, this clonotype turned up many times. The chain is built from TRBV12-3 or TRBV12-4 and TRBJ2-2, with a weak D call TRBD1 (6 bases). V was shortened by 7 bases and J by 3 bases, with 12 bases between the two germline ends. The CDR3 is 14 amino acids. CDR3 in DNA: TGTGCCAGCAACTTCGACAGGTACACCGGGGAGCTGTTTTTT. Amino acids: CASNFDRYTGELFF.

The sample holds many counts of this clonotype. The chain combines TRBV29-1 with TRBJ2-3; tentatively, D is TRBD2 (5 bases). Between the trimmed V and J ends, which lost 3 bases and 6 bases, there was a span of 19 bases. There are 15 residues in the CDR3. CDR1 is SQVTM and CDR2 is ANQGSEA in the germline V gene. For the CDR3, the DNA is TGCAGCGTTGACCCCGCGGGTGTATCGGGGGATACGCAGTATTTT. Protein product: CSVDPAGVSGDTQYF.

This clonotype was seen a handful of times. The rearrangement joins TRBV4-2 to TRBJ1-1; a weak D match, TRBD1 (5 bases). Germline assignment: CDR1 LGHNA and CDR2 YNFKEQ. Trimming removed 1 base at V and 6 bases at J, with 6 bases between. The CDR3 is 12 residues long. The CDR3 DNA follows: TGTGCCAGCAGCCAAGCGGGGGCTGAAGCTTTCTTT. This codes for CASSQAGAEAFF.

The J gene is TRBJ2-3, the V gene TRBV20-1; perhaps TRBD2 as D (5 bases). The length of the CDR3 is 11 residues. Germline CDR1 is DFQATT and CDR2 is SNEGSKA (reference sequence). Trimming left V 3 bases short and J 6 bases short, with 7 bases between. CDR3 amino acids: CSARREDTQYF. In DNA form, the CDR3 reads TGCAGTGCTAGGAGGGAGGATACGCAGTATTTT.

This clonotype was recorded a few times. The chain joins TRBV6-5 to TRBJ2-1; TRBD2 matches at 11 bases. CDR3 length: 18 residues. J lost 8 bases, V lost 0 bases, and 12 bases had no gene match. In germline, CDR1 is MNHEY, CDR2 SVGAGI. Here the CDR3 reads CASSYSRLAGGVWDEQFF. Here the CDR3 DNA reads TGTGCCAGCAGTTACTCTAGGCTAGCGGGGGGCGTCTGGGATGAGCAGTTCTTC.

The sample holds a few counts of this clonotype. The rearrangement links TRBV4-2 to TRBJ2-5, with a weak D call TRBD2 (5 bases). Germline V lookup: CDR1 LGHNA, CDR2 YNFKEQ. The ends were cut back, 0 bases at V and 2 bases at J, with 16 bases in the middle. CDR3 length: 17 amino acids. The CDR3 nucleotides are TGTGCCAGCAGCCAAGAAAGGGCCGGGGTGCCTCAAGAGACCCAGTACTTC. Its protein product is CASSQERAGVPQETQYF.

The table lists this clonotype with a few counts. The chain employs TRBV6-2 or TRBV6-3 and TRBJ2-1; D could derive from TRBD1 or TRBD2 (5 bases each). Trimming stripped 3 bases from V and 9 bases from J, with 15 bases between. The germline V gene encodes CDR1 MNHEY and CDR2 SVGEGT. This CDR3 has 14 amino acids. The CDR3 is CASSYREPGGEQFF. The CDR3 DNA sequence: TGTGCCAGCAGTTATCGGGAACCTGGGGGTGAGCAGTTCTTC.

CDR3 sequence: CASTPQQQYV. As DNA, the CDR3 is TGTGCCAGCACCCCCCAACAGCAGTACGTC. This chain uses TRBV11-2 with TRBJ2-7; D gene uncertain. Germline values: CDR1 SGHAT, CDR2 FQNNGV. The CDR3 loop spans 10 amino acids. With 7 bases removed from V and 8 bases from J, the gap between germline ends came to 9 bases.

The chain links TRBV15 to TRBJ2-7; 8 positions match TRBD1. The junction had 6 bases not matched to a gene; V was cut back by 8 bases and J by 0 bases. Germline V lookup: CDR1 LNHNV, CDR2 YYDKDF (reference sequence). This CDR3 has 14 residues. CDR3 loop: CATDRGPSSYEQYV. As DNA, the CDR3 is TGTGCCACCGACAGGGGACCAAGCTCCTACGAGCAGTACGTC.

This clonotype has a handful of counts. This chain joins TRBV3-1 and TRBJ2-4; D is ambiguous. CDR1 and CDR2 from the germline V gene are LGHDT and YNNKEL (reference sequence). The length of the CDR3 is 13 residues. Between the trimmed V and J ends, which lost 1 base and 8 bases, there was a span of 9 bases. The CDR3 DNA is TGTGCCAGCAGCCAAGCCCTAGAGGACATTCAGTACTTC. It codes for CASSQALEDIQYF.

V and J are TRBV12-3 or TRBV12-4 and TRBJ2-1; D gene unclear. Trimming took 5 bases from V and 7 from J, leaving 15 bases between them. The CDR3 consists of 14 residues. The CDR3: CASSRSGDWNEQFF. CDR3 nucleotide sequence: TGTGCCAGCAGTAGGAGTGGGGATTGGAATGAGCAGTTCTTC.

J is TRBJ1-1 and V is TRBV4-2; D is undetermined. The germline V gene has CDR1 LGHNA and CDR2 YNFKEQ. The CDR3 has 16 residues. Trimming removed 0 bases at V and 0 bases at J, with 11 bases between. The CDR3 reads CASSQDLGSLNTEAFF. The CDR3 DNA is TGTGCCAGCAGCCAAGATCTAGGCAGTTTGAACACTGAAGCTTTCTTT.